These 8 T cell receptor beta chains were sequenced from one sample in a study of cytomegalovirus exposure and HLA in healthy donors. 60 Vbeta and 13 Jbeta primers were used in PCR. Data came from immunoSEQ multiplex PCR; TCRdb stores just in-frame clones and leaves some out. The data hold 150,000 to 200,000 clones, with roughly 85% observed a single time. The sample taken for sequencing was PBMCs. All receptors come from a woman aged 30 to 39 in good health and CMV-seropositive.

The chain couples TRBV7-8 to TRBJ2-7, with 11 nucleotides matching TRBD1. The germline V gene has CDR1 SGHVS and CDR2 FQNEAQ. The CDR3 runs 16 residues. Trimming took 6 bases from V and 3 from J; bases not matched to a gene: 10. The CDR3 reads CASSSLLGQGVYEQYF. Written as DNA, the CDR3 is TGTGCCAGCAGTTCATTATTGGGACAGGGGGTCTACGAGCAGTACTTC.

J is TRBJ2-1 and V is TRBV13; D is ambiguous. The V gene lost 4 bases and the J gene lost 8 bases, with 12 bases spanning the gap. CDR1 and CDR2 from the germline V gene are PRHDT and FYEKMQ (reference sequence). The CDR3 length is 13 residues. The CDR3 is CASSSKSLYEQFF. The CDR3, as DNA: TGTGCCAGCAGCTCTAAGAGCCTCTATGAGCAGTTCTTC.

The chain couples TRBV5-6 to TRBJ1-4, with D perhaps matching TRBD1 (5 bases). The V end lost 3 bases, the J end lost 7 bases, and 13 bases lay between the germline ends. Per germline, CDR1 SGHDT and CDR2 YYEEEE. The CDR3 sequence is 14 residues long. This CDR3 is CASSSLGGCEKLFF. CDR3 DNA sequence: TGTGCCAGCAGCTCTCTTGGGGGGTGTGAAAAACTGTTTTTT. Together with reference TRBV5-6 and TRBJ1-4, the CDR3 gives the full variable domain: DAGVTQSPTHLIKTRGQQVTLRCSPKSGHDTVSWYQQALGQGPQFIFQYYEEEERQRGNFPDRFSGHQFPNYSSELNVNALLLGDSALYLCASSSLGGCEKLFFGSGTQLSVL.

This clone was seen a few times. The J gene is TRBJ1-6, the V gene TRBV5-1, with a possible D match to TRBD1 (5 bases). Germline V gives CDR1 SGHRS, CDR2 YFSETQ. CDR3 length: 16 residues. Trimming pared 6 bases from V and 2 bases from J, leaving 15 bases between. The CDR3 DNA reads as TGCGCCAGCACCCCCGGGGGAGGAACCTATAATTCACCCCTCCACTTT. Amino acid sequence: CASTPGGGTYNSPLHF. Full variable domain (missing parts from reference TRBV5-1 and TRBJ1-6): KAGVTQTPRYLIKTRGQQVTLSCSPISGHRSVSWYQQTPGQGLQFLFEYFSETQRNKGNFPGRFSGRQFSNSRSEMNVSTLELGDSALYLCASTPGGGTYNSPLHFGNGTRLTVT.

The rearrangement links TRBV6-1 to TRBJ1-3, with 9 bases that match TRBD1. This CDR3 is 14 amino acids long. Germline CDR1 and CDR2: MNHNS and SASEGT. J gave up 6 bases and V 6 bases, and 6 bases lay outside the gene matches. The CDR3 DNA sequence: TGTGCCAGCAGGACCACAGGGGGCGAAAACACCATATATTTT. It is translated as CASRTTGGENTIYF.

The table lists this clone with a few counts. The chain couples TRBV14 to TRBJ1-2, with 7 bases fitting TRBD1. This CDR3 contains 15 residues. V trimming: 1 base; J trimming: 6 bases; junction bases outside the gene matches: 8. CDR1 is SGHDN, CDR2 FVKESK, per germline. CDR3 in amino acids: CASSQVIQGLDGYTF. The DNA for the CDR3 is TGTGCCAGCAGCCAAGTCATACAGGGGCTGGATGGCTACACCTTC.

The chain links TRBV4-3 to TRBJ2-3, with 10 bases lining up with TRBD2. Germline-derived CDR1 and CDR2 are LGHNA and YSLEER. The ends lost 1 base at V and 0 bases at J; junction bases unmatched: 10. This CDR3 region has 19 residues. The CDR3 region is CASSQVGGSGRSSTDTQYF. DNA for the CDR3: TGCGCCAGCAGCCAAGTCGGGGGTAGCGGGAGGTCGAGCACAGATACGCAGTATTTT.

The chain uses TRBV9 and TRBJ1-2; 9 nucleotides align to TRBD1. V trimming: 3 bases; J trimming: 6 bases; junction bases outside the gene matches: 6. CDR3 length equals 14 residues. The V gene's germline CDR1 is SGDLS and CDR2 YYNGEE. The CDR3 DNA reads TGTGCCAGCAGCGAGCCACAGGGGGCTCATGGCTACACCTTC. Protein sequence: CASSEPQGAHGYTF.